What follows are 13 T cell receptor beta chains derived from one specimen sequenced in a study of T cell responses to AZD1222 COVID-19 vaccine. Some clones are missing from TCRdb's copy, which holds only in-frame ones; the method was immunoSEQ multiplex PCR. The sample shows about 140,000 clones, roughly 92% of them seen only once. The specimen was peripheral blood, collected on day 0 of AZD1222 vaccination. All receptors come from an adult in good health.

The rearrangement uses TRBV28 and TRBJ1-4; the match to TRBD1 covers 7 bases. The V and J ends lost 4 bases and 5 bases, in that order; junction bases with no gene match: 7. The germline CDR1 and CDR2 sequences are MDHEN and SYDVKM. The CDR3 totals 15 residues. CDR3 protein: CASSSSGGRNEKLFF. The CDR3 DNA sequence: TGTGCCAGCAGTTCCTCAGGGGGACGGAATGAAAAACTGTTTTTT.

V is TRBV7-2 and J is TRBJ2-7, with 7 bases aligning to TRBD2. The CDR3 is 16 residues long. From germline, CDR1 is SGHTA and CDR2 FQGNSA. V shed 2 bases, J shed 0 bases, and the junction held 7 bases outside the gene matches. CDR3 nucleotide sequence: TGTGCCAGCAGCTTATTCGAGCGGGACGACTCCTACGAGCAGTACTTC. Translating gives CASSLFERDDSYEQYF.

The chain carries TRBV5-1 and TRBJ1-6, with TRBD1 identical over 7 bases. The CDR3 is 16 amino acids. The germline V gene has CDR1 SGHRS and CDR2 YFSETQ. J lost 6 bases, V lost 4 bases, and 10 bases had no gene match. The CDR3 sequence is CASSARTGAGNSPLHF. CDR3 bases: TGCGCCAGCAGCGCAAGAACAGGGGCGGGTAATTCACCCCTCCACTTT.

The V call is TRBV10-3, the J call TRBJ1-3; 8 nucleotides align to TRBD1. J lost 3 bases, V lost 0 bases, and 4 bases had no gene match. The CDR3 is made up of 16 amino acids. Germline-derived CDR1 and CDR2 are ENHRY and SYGVKD. The CDR3 coding sequence is TGTGCCATCAGTGAGTCCGGACAGGGACGTGGAAACACCATATATTTT. It codes for CAISESGQGRGNTIYF.

The chain has TRBV6-1 and TRBJ2-7; D unresolved. The CDR3 has 16 residues. In germline, CDR1 is MNHNS, CDR2 SASEGT. V was clipped by 2 bases and J by 2 bases, with 16 bases between them. CDR3 DNA sequence: TGTGCCAGCAGTGAACGGTCAGCCTATAACCCCTACGAGCAGTACTTC. Protein sequence: CASSERSAYNPYEQYF.

The chain has TRBV10-2 and TRBJ2-1; possible D gene TRBD1, 5 bases. Trimming pared 6 bases from V and 5 bases from J, leaving 11 bases between. Germline V gene data show CDR1 as WSHSY and CDR2 as SAAADI. This CDR3 is built from 13 residues. The DNA of the CDR3 is TGCGCCAGCAGATCGGACACCGACAATGAGCAGTTCTTC. Protein sequence: CASRSDTDNEQFF.

The chain recombines TRBV6-5 with TRBJ2-6; D is ambiguous. This CDR3 contains 13 residues. With 8 bases removed from V and 0 bases from J, the gap between germline ends came to 5 bases. From germline, CDR1 is MNHEY and CDR2 SVGAGI. CDR3 sequence (DNA): TGTGCCAGCTCGTCCTCTGGGGCCAACGTCCTGACTTTC. Translated: CASSSSGANVLTF.

Remarks on this clone: Other DNA sequences within the sample encode an identical CDR3. The chain carries TRBV27 and TRBJ2-2; no firm D call. V was clipped by 3 bases and J by 2 bases, with 7 bases between them. The CDR3 consists of 14 residues. Germline assignment: CDR1 MNHEY and CDR2 SMNVEV (reference sequence). The CDR3 region is CASSLSQNTGELFF. The CDR3, as DNA: TGTGCCAGCAGTTTGTCACAAAACACCGGGGAGCTGTTTTTT.

The count of this clone is one. The chain carries TRBV5-1 and TRBJ1-2; no firm D call. The CDR3 is 15 residues long. V was clipped by 1 base and J by 0 bases, with 10 bases between them. Germline CDR1 SGHRS, CDR2 YFSETQ. The chain's CDR3 is CASSLSASTNYGYTF. The CDR3 DNA is TGCGCCAGCAGCTTGTCGGCATCGACTAACTATGGCTACACCTTC. The variable domain in full, completed from reference TRBV5-1 and TRBJ1-2, reads KAGVTQTPRYLIKTRGQQVTLSCSPISGHRSVSWYQQTPGQGLQFLFEYFSETQRNKGNFPGRFSGRQFSNSRSEMNVSTLELGDSALYLCASSLSASTNYGYTFGSGTRLTVV.

The rearrangement uses TRBV5-6 and TRBJ2-7; 10 positions match TRBD1. The junction had 10 bases not matched to a gene; V was cut back by 5 bases and J by 5 bases. Germline V lookup: CDR1 SGHDT, CDR2 YYEEEE. This CDR3 spans 15 amino acids. The CDR3 loop is CASRQMTGGRNEQYF. DNA of the CDR3: TGTGCCAGCAGGCAGATGACAGGGGGCAGGAACGAGCAGTACTTC.

The rearrangement uses TRBV27 and TRBJ1-6, with D possibly being TRBD1 (6 bases). This CDR3 has 15 amino acids. V shed 6 bases and J shed 5 bases, with 14 bases lying between them. Germline loops: CDR1 MNHEY, CDR2 SMNVEV (reference sequence). The CDR3 nucleotides read TGTGCCAGCAGCACTAGAGGGGGGAATAATTCACCCCTCCACTTT. It codes for CASSTRGGNNSPLHF.

V usage is TRBV25-1 and J usage is TRBJ2-1; possibly TRBD1 for D (6 bases). CDR3 length: 14 amino acids. CDR1 and CDR2 (germline): MGHDK, SYGVNS. The ends were cut back, 3 bases at V and 9 bases at J, with 15 bases in the middle. Here the CDR3 DNA reads TGTGCCAGCAGTGAGCCCGGGACACAAAGTGAGCAGTTCTTC. Protein product: CASSEPGTQSEQFF.

The chain has TRBV4-1 and TRBJ1-1; tentatively, D is TRBD1 (5 bases). Trimming removed 1 base at V and 10 bases at J, with 19 bases between. The germline CDR1 and CDR2 sequences are MGHRA and YSYEKL. The CDR3 is 15 amino acids. The CDR3 loop is CASSQGMFGARGAFF. For the CDR3, the DNA is TGCGCCAGCAGCCAAGGGATGTTCGGGGCTAGGGGAGCTTTCTTT.